The T cell receptor beta chain described here comes from a study of PD-L1 blockade in urothelial cancer (dated by TCRdb to the late 2010s). Background on the whole study: Every patient began therapy in about 2014 and was given atezolizumab 1,200 mg intravenously every 3 weeks. Pretreatment tumor samples and matched peripheral blood, collected serially before and after atezolizumab treatment, underwent TCR sequencing. Roughly nine patients achieved durable clinical benefit and 20 did not. Patients had an ECOG performance status of 0 or 1 and had received between 0 and 3 prior chemotherapy regimens. Pretreatment blood TCR-seq was available for under 35 patients, at least one posttreatment blood collection was obtained for about 25 patients, and tumor TCR-seq was available for about 25 patients. In the same patients, pretreatment tumors underwent whole exome sequencing and RNA sequencing in addition to TCR sequencing. A median of about 150,000 T cells and 65,000 to 90,000 unique TCRs was obtained from blood samples, and a median clonality of around 0.072 was observed. Blood samples were analyzed at 3 weeks after treatment start (second dose) and at 6 weeks after treatment start. Durable clinical benefit meant progression-free survival longer than 6 months, and TCR features were also tested against progression-free and overall survival. The study was an exploratory multi-omic analysis of somatic, immune and clinical correlates of response to PD-L1 blockade with atezolizumab in urothelial cancer. About 85% of the 29 patients were males with bladder-origin urothelial cancer, and about 65% of the roughly 30 reported a prior smoking history.

At the junction V is shortened by 1 base and J by 9 bases, with 8 bases in between. The CDR3 starts with the cysteine, ends with the phenylalanine, and has 12 residues. The entry retains the CDR3 DNA only, 36 bases that are in frame from base 1. The sample's time point, from its label and the paper: pretreatment peripheral blood. A total of 25 to 35 patients with locally advanced or metastatic urothelial carcinoma, treated at Memorial Sloan Kettering on a trial protocol, made up the cohort. Peripheral blood mononuclear cells were collected pretreatment and during treatment, at between 1 and 8 total time points per patient. The Qiagen DNeasy Blood extraction kit was used to purify genomic DNA from total PBMCs and tumor samples. Collected pretreatment and during treatment, PBMCs were isolated and stored as previously described. To estimate absolute template abundance from read counts, synthetic TCR analog templates were spiked into each PCR. The immunoSEQ assay was used to amplify TCRbeta CDR3 regions from genomic DNA with bias-controlled V and J gene primers. Rearranged TCRbeta segments were sequenced at approximately 20X coverage. For the original study's pipeline: Clustering was used to correct sequencing errors, and CDR3s were annotated against IMGT so that V, D and J genes could be assigned. Downstream analyses used only productive TCRbeta rearrangements, leaving out any out-of-frame or stop-codon sequences. Clonality was calculated as one minus the Shannon entropy normalized by the log of the number of unique productive sequences. Fisher's exact test with Benjamini-Hochberg correction, using a cutoff of adjusted p below 0.01, was how clones that differed between time points or between blood and tumor were identified. Here the immuneACCESS table is served through TCRdb, limited to in-frame sequences with V and J called. Missing clones are a known gap in these copies; in checked studies unresolved V genes cover under half, and the rest lacks a known reason. The DNA gave D and trimming, while V, J and clone size come from that table. In all, the sample holds over 100,000 clones, and roughly 84% of those were seen once. Clones ranked in the top ten supply about 2.9% of the sample.

On this clone: Its antigen is not yet known. The input lacks base qualities; no much larger clone sits a single base away.

Overall results and qualifications from the work: Improved progression-free and overall survival was found to be associated with pretreatment peripheral blood TCR clonality below the median. Small sample size (n ≈ 29) and many exploratory analyses mean the results are intended to be hypothesis-generating. At 3 weeks after the start of treatment, tumor-associated TCR clones in peripheral blood had expanded more in patients with durable benefit (n of about 20, p = 0.022).

The source of this sequence is a man aged 45-65 years with urothelial cancer. The chain is assembled from TRBV5-3 and TRBJ2-1; no D segment can be confidently identified. TRBV5-3 belongs to the ORF category, with a function that is uncertain. The source material was PBMCs, sampled around atezolizumab (anti-PD-L1) treatment. The CDR3 corresponds to CARSLWPSEQFF. The DNA sequence follows: TGTGCCAGAAGCTTGTGGCCCTCTGAGCAGTTCTTC.